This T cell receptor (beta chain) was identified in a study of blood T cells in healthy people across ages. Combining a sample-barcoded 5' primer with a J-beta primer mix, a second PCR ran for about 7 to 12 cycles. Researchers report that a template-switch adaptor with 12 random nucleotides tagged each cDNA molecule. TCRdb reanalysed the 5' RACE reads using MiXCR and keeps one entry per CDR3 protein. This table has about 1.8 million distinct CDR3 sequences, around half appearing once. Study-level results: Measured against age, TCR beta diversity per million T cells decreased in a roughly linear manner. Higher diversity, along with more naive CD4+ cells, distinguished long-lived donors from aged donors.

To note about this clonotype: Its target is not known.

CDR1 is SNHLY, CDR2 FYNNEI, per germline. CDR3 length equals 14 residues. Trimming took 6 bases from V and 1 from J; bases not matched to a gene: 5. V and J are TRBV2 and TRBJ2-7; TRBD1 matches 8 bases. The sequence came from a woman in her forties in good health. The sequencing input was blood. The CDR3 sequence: CASRVYRGSYEQYF. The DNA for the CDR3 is TGTGCCAGCAGGGTTTACAGGGGGTCCTACGAGCAGTACTTC.